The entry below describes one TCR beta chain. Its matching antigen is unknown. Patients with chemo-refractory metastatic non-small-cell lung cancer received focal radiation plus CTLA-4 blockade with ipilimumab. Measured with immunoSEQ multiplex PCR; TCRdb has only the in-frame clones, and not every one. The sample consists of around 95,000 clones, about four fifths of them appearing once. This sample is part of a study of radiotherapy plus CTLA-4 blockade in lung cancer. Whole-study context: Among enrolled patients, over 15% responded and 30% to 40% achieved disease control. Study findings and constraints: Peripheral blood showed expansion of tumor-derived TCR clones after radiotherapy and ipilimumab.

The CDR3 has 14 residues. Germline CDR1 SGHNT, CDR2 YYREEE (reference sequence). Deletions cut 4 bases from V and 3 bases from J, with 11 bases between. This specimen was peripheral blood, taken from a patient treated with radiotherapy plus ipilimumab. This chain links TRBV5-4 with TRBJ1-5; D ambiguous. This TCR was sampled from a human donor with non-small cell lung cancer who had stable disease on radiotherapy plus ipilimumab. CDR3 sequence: CASSPGPANQPQHF. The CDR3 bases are TGTGCCAGCAGCCCCGGACCGGCCAATCAGCCCCAGCATTTT.